The following is a T cell receptor (beta chain) sequence with its context. The antigen is not known. This sample is part of a study of T cells in narcolepsy. Study-wide points: No autoreactive T cell clone sequences appeared in some memory CD4+ repertoires.

Germline V gene lookup returns CDR1 LNHDA and CDR2 SQIVND (reference sequence). The V and J ends lost 6 bases and 5 bases respectively, with 16 bases between them. The CDR3 has 14 residues. The protocol was immunoSEQ multiplex PCR, while the TCRdb copy is restricted to in-frame clones and leaves out a portion. This repertoire shows about 35,000 clones, approximately 80% found once; its top ten account for around 2%. This TCR was sampled from a human donor in good health. This chain connects TRBV19 to TRBJ2-5, with D possibly TRBD2 on 5 matching bases. The source material was memory (CD45RA-) CD4+ T cells from blood. The CDR3 coding sequence is TGTGCCAGTAGGATGGCGGGCCAGGCGGAGACCCAGTACTTC. It specifies CASRMAGQAETQYF.